Below, 16 T cell receptor beta chains from the same sample are listed, as sequenced in a study of CD8 T cells in Susac syndrome (dated by TCRdb to about 2019). The library was prepared using the immunoSEQ multiplex PCR assay. RNA was extracted using the RNeasy kit, and about 0.5 to 1 ug of the RNA was reverse transcribed with random hexamers. The raw public data were reprocessed by TCRdb itself: fastp quality trimming at Q25, MiXCR clonotype calling, in-frame beta chains only. Identical CDR3 protein sequences are pooled into one entry, listed with their most common genes and DNA. The sample records under 200,000 distinct CDR3 sequences, 95% to 96% of which are singletons. Together, the top ten hold 0.1% to 0.15% of the sample. Sequences were obtained from CD4+ T cells from PBMCs. The receptors shown here come from a human donor with Susac syndrome.

The V and J genes are TRBV3-1 and TRBJ1-5, with unresolved D. Germline V gene data show CDR1 as LGHDT and CDR2 as YNNKEL (reference sequence). The CDR3 runs to 13 residues. Trimming removed 5 bases from V and 5 bases from J, with 10 bases in between. For the CDR3, the DNA is TGTGCCAGCAGCACCCTTGGGGATCAGCCCCAGCATTTT. This sequence encodes CASSTLGDQPQHF.

The chain is built from TRBV5-4 and TRBJ2-6; D is uncertain. V lost 3 bases to trimming and J lost 0 bases, with 4 bases between them. This CDR3 spans 14 amino acids. From germline, CDR1 is SGHNT and CDR2 YYREEE (reference sequence). Here the CDR3 DNA reads TGTGCCAGCAGCTCCTTCTCTGGGGCCAACGTCCTGACTTTC. Its protein is CASSSFSGANVLTF.

This chain joins TRBV19 and TRBJ1-5; TRBD1 agrees at 10 bases. Germline V lookup: CDR1 LNHDA, CDR2 SQIVND (reference sequence). Losses at the gene ends were 7 bases for V and 4 bases for J; bases not matched to a gene: 1. CDR3 size: 13 residues. The CDR3 sequence: CASMGQGNQPQHF. The CDR3 DNA reads TGTGCCAGTATGGGACAGGGGAATCAGCCCCAGCATTTT.

The chain recombines TRBV7-2 with TRBJ2-3; TRBD2 matches 8 bases. Germline V gene data show CDR1 as SGHTA and CDR2 as FQGNSA. V lost 5 bases to trimming and J lost 2 bases; unmatched junction nucleotides: 9. This CDR3 has 16 residues. CDR3 loop: CASSPRVAGYTDTQYF. CDR3 DNA: TGTGCCAGCAGCCCCCGAGTAGCGGGATACACAGATACGCAGTATTTT.

The chain couples TRBV3-1 to TRBJ2-2; D remains ambiguous. CDR1 is LGHDT, CDR2 YNNKEL, per germline (reference sequence). V lost 0 bases and J 3 bases, leaving 5 bases between the germline ends. The CDR3 is made up of 14 amino acids. The DNA for the CDR3 is TGTGCCAGCAGCCAAGATTGGTACACCGGGGAGCTGTTTTTT. Protein product: CASSQDWYTGELFF.

This clonotype appeared a single time. The chain is built from TRBV6-1 and TRBJ2-1; possibly TRBD2 for D (5 bases). V lost 5 bases and J lost 7, with 18 bases in between. CDR1 MNHNS and CDR2 SASEGT come from the germline V gene. The CDR3 length is 15 residues. This chain's CDR3 is CASSRNHQTGNEQFF. CDR3 sequence (DNA): TGTGCCAGCAGTCGCAATCACCAGACGGGGAATGAGCAGTTCTTC.

This clonotype came up once. This rearrangement joins TRBV4-2 to TRBJ2-5, with D possibly being TRBD1 (5 bases). The germline gives CDR1 LGHNA, CDR2 YNFKEQ. CDR3 length equals 14 residues. V lost 0 bases and J 4 bases, leaving 9 bases between the germline ends. This CDR3 is CASSQDPQGETQYF. CDR3 bases: TGTGCCAGCAGCCAAGACCCCCAGGGAGAGACCCAGTACTTC.

This chain uses TRBV7-8 with TRBJ1-5, with TRBD1 as a possible D gene (5 bases). CDR1 SGHVS and CDR2 FQNEAQ come from the germline V gene. The CDR3 extends over 12 amino acids. The V gene lost 5 bases and the J gene lost 9 bases, with 11 bases spanning the gap. CDR3 loop: CASSLSGGPQHF. The DNA of the CDR3 is TGTGCCAGCAGCCTATCGGGGGGGCCCCAGCATTTT.

In DNA, the CDR3 is TGCGCCAGCAGCCAAGGAGGGACAGGACAAGAGACCCAGTACTTC. This sequence encodes CASSQGGTGQETQYF. The chain is built from TRBV4-3 and TRBJ2-5; 8 nucleotides match TRBD1. Germline CDR1 LGHNA, CDR2 YSLEER. V gave up 1 base and J gave up 2 bases; unmatched junction bases: 3. This CDR3 has 15 amino acids.

V gene TRBV6-2 or TRBV6-3 combines with J gene TRBJ2-7; TRBD2 aligns across 8 bases. With V trimmed by 6 bases and J by 2 bases, 3 bases remained unmatched. The germline CDR1 and CDR2 sequences are MNHEY and SVGEGT. The CDR3 spans 13 residues. CDR3 amino acids: CASSTSGPYEQYF. CDR3 in DNA: TGTGCCAGCAGCACTAGCGGCCCCTACGAGCAGTACTTC.

CDR3 residues: CASNPAGLSYEQYV. In DNA, the CDR3 is TGTGCCAGCAACCCCGCGGGGTTATCCTACGAGCAGTACGTC. The chain has TRBV6-2 or TRBV6-3 and TRBJ2-7; D perhaps matches TRBD2 (6 bases). This CDR3 has 14 amino acids. CDR1 and CDR2 (germline): MNHEY, SVGEGT. The ends were cut back, 7 bases at V and 1 base at J, with 14 bases in the middle.

V usage is TRBV20-1 and J usage is TRBJ2-3, with D possibly matching TRBD2 (6 bases). The CDR3 consists of 14 residues. Trimming removed 7 bases at V and 11 bases at J, with 25 bases between. CDR1 and CDR2 from the germline V gene are DFQATT and SNEGSKA (reference sequence). CDR3 region: CSGPGVSPGVGQYF. CDR3 coding DNA: TGCAGTGGCCCGGGAGTAAGTCCCGGGGTGGGGCAGTATTTT.

This chain connects TRBV7-3 to TRBJ2-2, with D hard to call. V was cut by 3 bases and J by 7 bases, with 6 bases left in between. Germline V gene lookup returns CDR1 SGHTA and CDR2 FQGTGA. This CDR3 is built from 12 residues. CDR3 nucleotide sequence: TGTGCCAGCAGCTTGCATAACGGGGAGCTGTTTTTT. This encodes CASSLHNGELFF.

V and J are TRBV30 and TRBJ1-5, with unresolved D. The CDR3 is made up of 13 amino acids. V lost 0 bases and J lost 5, with 8 bases in between. From germline, CDR1 is GTSNPN and CDR2 SVGIG (reference sequence). The CDR3 DNA reads as TGTGCCTGGAGTGTCGGGAAAGATCAGCCCCAGCATTTT. Amino acid sequence: CAWSVGKDQPQHF.

The rearrangement joins TRBV30 to TRBJ2-1; D remains unclear. Trimming stripped 5 bases from V and 0 bases from J, with 17 bases between. Germline V gene sequence: CDR1 GTSNPN, CDR2 SVGIG (reference sequence). This CDR3 is 16 amino acids long. CDR3 in DNA: TGTGCCTGGTCCGGAACACCTCGGAGCTCCTACAATGAGCAGTTCTTC. This codes for CAWSGTPRSSYNEQFF.

The chain combines TRBV2 with TRBJ1-1; 8 bases map to TRBD1. The germline V gene has CDR1 SNHLY and CDR2 FYNNEI. The CDR3 runs to 13 residues. Trimming removed 7 bases from V and 3 bases from J; junction bases left unmatched: 4. CDR3 DNA: TGTGCCAGCAACAGGGGGGTGGACACTGAAGCTTTCTTT. Amino acid sequence: CASNRGVDTEAFF.